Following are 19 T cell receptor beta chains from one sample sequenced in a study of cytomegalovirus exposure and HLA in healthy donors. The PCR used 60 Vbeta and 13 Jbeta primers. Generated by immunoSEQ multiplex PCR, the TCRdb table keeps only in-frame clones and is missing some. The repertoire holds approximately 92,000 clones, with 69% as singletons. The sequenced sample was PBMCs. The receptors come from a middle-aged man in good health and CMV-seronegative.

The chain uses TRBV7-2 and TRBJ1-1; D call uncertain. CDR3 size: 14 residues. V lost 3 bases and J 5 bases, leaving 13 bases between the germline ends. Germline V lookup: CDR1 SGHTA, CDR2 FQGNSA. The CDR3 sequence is CASSFTVWETEAFF. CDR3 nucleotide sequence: TGTGCCAGCAGCTTCACTGTTTGGGAGACTGAAGCTTTCTTT.

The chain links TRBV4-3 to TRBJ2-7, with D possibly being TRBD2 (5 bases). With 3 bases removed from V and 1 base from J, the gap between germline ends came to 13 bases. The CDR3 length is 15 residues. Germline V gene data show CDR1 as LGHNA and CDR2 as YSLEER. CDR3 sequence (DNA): TGCGCCAGCAGCCAGAATAACCGGGGTTCCTACGAGCAGTACTTC. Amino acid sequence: CASSQNNRGSYEQYF.

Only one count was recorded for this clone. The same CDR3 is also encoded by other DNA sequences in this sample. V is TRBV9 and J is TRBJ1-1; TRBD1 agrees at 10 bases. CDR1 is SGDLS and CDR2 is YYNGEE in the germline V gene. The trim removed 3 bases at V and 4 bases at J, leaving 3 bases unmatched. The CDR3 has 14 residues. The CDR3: CASSARDRGTEAFF. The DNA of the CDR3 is TGTGCCAGCAGCGCCCGGGACAGGGGCACTGAAGCTTTCTTT.

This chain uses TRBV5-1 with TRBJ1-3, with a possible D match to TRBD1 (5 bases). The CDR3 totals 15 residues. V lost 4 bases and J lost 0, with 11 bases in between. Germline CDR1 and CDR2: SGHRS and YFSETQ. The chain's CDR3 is CASSESGFSGNTIYF. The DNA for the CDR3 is TGCGCCAGCAGCGAATCAGGGTTCTCTGGAAACACCATATATTTT.

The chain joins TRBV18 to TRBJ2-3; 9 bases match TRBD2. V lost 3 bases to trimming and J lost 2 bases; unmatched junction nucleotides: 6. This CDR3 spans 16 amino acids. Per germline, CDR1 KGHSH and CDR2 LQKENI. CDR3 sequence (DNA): TGTGCCAGCTCACCTAGAGCGGGAGGAGTCACAGATACGCAGTATTTT. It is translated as CASSPRAGGVTDTQYF.

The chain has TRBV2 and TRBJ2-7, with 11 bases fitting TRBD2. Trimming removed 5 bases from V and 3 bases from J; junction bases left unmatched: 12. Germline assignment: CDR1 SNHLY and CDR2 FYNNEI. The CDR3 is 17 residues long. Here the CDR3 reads CASSNHGTSGGDYEQYV. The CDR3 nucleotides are TGTGCCAGCAGTAACCACGGGACTAGCGGAGGGGACTACGAGCAGTACGTC.

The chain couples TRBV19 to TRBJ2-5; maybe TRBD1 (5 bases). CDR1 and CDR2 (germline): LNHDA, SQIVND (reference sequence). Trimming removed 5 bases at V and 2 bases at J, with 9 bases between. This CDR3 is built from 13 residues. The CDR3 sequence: CASSRNRQETQYF. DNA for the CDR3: TGTGCCAGTAGTCGGAACAGGCAAGAGACCCAGTACTTC.

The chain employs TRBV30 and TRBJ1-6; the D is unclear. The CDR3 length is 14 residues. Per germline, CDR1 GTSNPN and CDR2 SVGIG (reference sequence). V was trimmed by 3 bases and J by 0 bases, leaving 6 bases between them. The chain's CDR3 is CAWSRLSYNSPLHF. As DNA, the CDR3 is TGTGCCTGGAGCCGTCTCTCCTATAATTCACCCCTCCACTTT.

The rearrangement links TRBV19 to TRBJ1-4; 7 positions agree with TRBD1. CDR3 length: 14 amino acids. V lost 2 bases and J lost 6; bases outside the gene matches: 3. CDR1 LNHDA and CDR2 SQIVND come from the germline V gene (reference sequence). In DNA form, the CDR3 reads TGTGCCAGTAGTATACGGCAGGGGGATGAAAAACTGTTTTTT. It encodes CASSIRQGDEKLFF.

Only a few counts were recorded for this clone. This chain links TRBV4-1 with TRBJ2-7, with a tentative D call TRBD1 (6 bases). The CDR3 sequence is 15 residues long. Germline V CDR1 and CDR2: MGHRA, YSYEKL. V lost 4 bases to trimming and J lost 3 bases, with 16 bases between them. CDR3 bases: TGCGCCAGCAGCCTGGGGGCAGGGCAGGGCTACGAGCAGTACTTC. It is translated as CASSLGAGQGYEQYF.

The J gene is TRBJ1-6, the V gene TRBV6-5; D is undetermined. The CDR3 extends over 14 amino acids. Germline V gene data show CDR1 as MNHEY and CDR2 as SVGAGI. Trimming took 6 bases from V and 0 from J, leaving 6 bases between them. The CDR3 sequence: CASREYSYNSPLHF. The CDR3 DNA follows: TGTGCCAGCAGGGAGTACTCCTATAATTCACCCCTCCACTTT.

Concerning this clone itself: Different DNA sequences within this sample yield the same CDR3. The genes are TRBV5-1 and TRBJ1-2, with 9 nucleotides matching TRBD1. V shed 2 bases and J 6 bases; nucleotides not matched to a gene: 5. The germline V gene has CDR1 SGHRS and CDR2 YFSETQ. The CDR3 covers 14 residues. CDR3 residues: CASSFLTGGDGYTF. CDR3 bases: TGCGCCAGCAGCTTTTTAACAGGGGGCGATGGCTACACCTTC. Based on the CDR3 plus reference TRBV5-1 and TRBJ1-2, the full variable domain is KAGVTQTPRYLIKTRGQQVTLSCSPISGHRSVSWYQQTPGQGLQFLFEYFSETQRNKGNFPGRFSGRQFSNSRSEMNVSTLELGDSALYLCASSFLTGGDGYTFGSGTRLTVV.

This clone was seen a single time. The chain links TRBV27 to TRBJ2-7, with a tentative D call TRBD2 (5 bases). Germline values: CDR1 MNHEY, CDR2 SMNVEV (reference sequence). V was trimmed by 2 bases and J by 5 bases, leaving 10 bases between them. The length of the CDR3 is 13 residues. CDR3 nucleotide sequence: TGTGCCAGCAGTTTAAGCGGAATAAACGAGCAGTACGTC. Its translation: CASSLSGINEQYV.

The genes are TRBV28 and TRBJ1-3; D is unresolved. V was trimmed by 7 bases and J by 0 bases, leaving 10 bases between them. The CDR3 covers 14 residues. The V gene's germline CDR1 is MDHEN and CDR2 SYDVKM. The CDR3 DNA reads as TGTGCCAGCACCGAGCCAAGCTCTGGAAACACCATATATTTT. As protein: CASTEPSSGNTIYF.

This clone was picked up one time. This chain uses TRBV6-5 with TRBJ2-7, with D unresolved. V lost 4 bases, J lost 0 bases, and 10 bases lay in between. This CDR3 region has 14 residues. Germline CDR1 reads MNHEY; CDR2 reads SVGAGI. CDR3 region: CASSSRIDSYEQYV. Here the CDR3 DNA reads TGTGCCAGCAGTTCCCGAATAGACTCCTACGAGCAGTACGTC.

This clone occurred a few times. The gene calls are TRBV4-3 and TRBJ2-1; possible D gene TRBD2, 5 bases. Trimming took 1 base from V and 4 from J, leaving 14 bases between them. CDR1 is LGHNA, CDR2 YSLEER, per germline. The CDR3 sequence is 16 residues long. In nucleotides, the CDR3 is TGCGCCAGCAGCCAAGGGGCTAGGAGGCTATACAATGAGCAGTTCTTC. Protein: CASSQGARRLYNEQFF.

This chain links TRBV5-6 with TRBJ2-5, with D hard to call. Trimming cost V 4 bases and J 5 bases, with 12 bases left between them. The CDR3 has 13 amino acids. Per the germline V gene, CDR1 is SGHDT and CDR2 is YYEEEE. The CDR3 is CASSVPSGETQYF. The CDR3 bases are TGTGCCAGCAGCGTACCCTCGGGTGAGACCCAGTACTTC.

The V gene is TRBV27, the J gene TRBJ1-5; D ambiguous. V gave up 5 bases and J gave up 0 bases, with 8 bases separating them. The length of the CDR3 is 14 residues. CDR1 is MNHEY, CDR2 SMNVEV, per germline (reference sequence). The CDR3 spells CASSPRGSNQPQHF. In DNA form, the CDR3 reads TGTGCCAGCAGTCCCCGAGGTAGCAATCAGCCCCAGCATTTT.

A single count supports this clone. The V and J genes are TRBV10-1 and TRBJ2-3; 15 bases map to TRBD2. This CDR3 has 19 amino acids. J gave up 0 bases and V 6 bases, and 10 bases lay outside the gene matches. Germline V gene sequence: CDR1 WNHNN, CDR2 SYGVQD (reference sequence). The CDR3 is CASSDGLAGGPSSTDTQYF. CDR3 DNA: TGCGCCAGCAGCGATGGACTAGCGGGGGGGCCGTCTAGCACAGATACGCAGTATTTT.